Following are 21 T cell receptor beta chains from one sample sequenced in a study of monozygotic twins with inflammatory bowel disease. From the 5' RACE reads, TCRdb lists one entry per CDR3 protein and no DNA. This table holds under 350,000 distinct CDR3 sequences. The specimen sequenced was blood. These TCRs come from a human donor with ulcerative colitis or Crohn's disease, or a healthy co-twin of an affected twin (not recorded which).

This CDR3 reads CASSLYGSYNEKLFF. This rearrangement joins TRBV7-9 to TRBJ1-4. The CDR3 contains 15 residues. The V gene's germline CDR1 is SEHNR and CDR2 FQNEAQ (reference sequence).

This chain links TRBV27 with TRBJ2-1; TCRdb outputs TRBD1, but without DNA this stays unchecked. CDR1 is MNHEY and CDR2 is SMNVEV in the germline V gene (reference sequence). The CDR3 totals 16 residues. CDR3 protein: CASTTATGQNYNEQFF.

The chain employs TRBV25-1 and TRBJ1-5; the TCRdb D gene call, TRBD1, has no DNA to confirm it. The CDR3 consists of 17 residues. Germline V gene data show CDR1 as MGHDK and CDR2 as SYGVNS. The CDR3 reads CASSAIPGQYSNQPQHF.

J is TRBJ2-1 and V is TRBV7-6; the D gene TCRdb calls, TRBD2, cannot be checked with no DNA. Germline V gene lookup returns CDR1 SGHVS and CDR2 FNYEAQ. The CDR3 length is 16 residues. The CDR3 here is CASSLIRGSGHNEQFF.

The rearrangement links TRBV30 to TRBJ2-2; there is no DNA to check the TCRdb D call of TRBD1. The germline gives CDR1 GTSNPN, CDR2 SVGIG (reference sequence). The CDR3 is 15 residues long. The CDR3 loop is CAWTRGQGATGELFF.

The chain recombines TRBV12-5 with TRBJ2-5; TCRdb indicates TRBD1, and absent DNA this call remains unverified. CDR1 is LGHNT, CDR2 FRNRAP, per germline. The CDR3 is 13 amino acids. This CDR3 reads CASGSGSPETQYF.

The chain combines TRBV6-5 with TRBJ1-2; without DNA, the TCRdb call of TRBD1 cannot be checked. The germline V gene has CDR1 MNHEY and CDR2 SVGAGI. This CDR3 has 13 residues. The CDR3 is CASSYLGVRGYTF.

CDR3 region: CSTSRASGTYEQYF. The chain couples TRBV15 to TRBJ2-7. The CDR3 covers 14 residues. Germline V gene lookup returns CDR1 LNHNV and CDR2 YYDKDF (reference sequence).

This chain joins TRBV7-3 and TRBJ2-6; TCRdb outputs TRBD2, but without DNA this stays unchecked. CDR3 length: 19 amino acids. Germline values: CDR1 SGHTA, CDR2 FQGTGA. CDR3: CASSLSRKSSGPGANVLTF.

This chain's CDR3 is CSVSTGYGYTF. The chain recombines TRBV20-1 with TRBJ1-2; lacking DNA, the TRBD1 call made by TCRdb goes unchecked. The CDR3 has 11 amino acids. Germline assignment: CDR1 DFQATT and CDR2 SNEGSKA (reference sequence).

The rearrangement uses TRBV7-9 and TRBJ2-6. The CDR3 loop spans 13 amino acids. Germline CDR1 is SEHNR and CDR2 is FQNEAQ (reference sequence). This CDR3 is CASGDSGANVLTF.

The V gene is TRBV6-1, the J gene TRBJ2-7. Germline CDR1 and CDR2: MNHNS and SASEGT. The CDR3 totals 15 residues. The CDR3 reads CASRFTGPKDYEQYF.

The chain recombines TRBV5-1 with TRBJ2-1; TCRdb gives TRBD1 as the D gene, but with no DNA this cannot be confirmed. The CDR3 totals 15 residues. Germline CDR1 is SGHRS and CDR2 is YFSETQ. The CDR3 here is CASSIRGTDYNEQFF.

The gene calls are TRBV3-1 and TRBJ1-1; TCRdb's D call, TRBD1, is unchecked because there is no DNA. CDR3 length equals 15 residues. Germline V gene sequence: CDR1 LGHDT, CDR2 YNNKEL (reference sequence). The CDR3 sequence: CASSRKQGGNTEAFF. The complete variable domain, with remaining parts taken from reference TRBV3-1 and TRBJ1-1, reads DTAVSQTPKYLVTQMGNDKSIKCEQNLGHDTMYWYKQDSKKFLKIMFSYNNKELIINETVPNRFSPKSPDKAHLNLHINSLELGDSAVYFCASSRKQGGNTEAFFGQGTRLTVV.

This chain joins TRBV6-1 and TRBJ2-2; the D call from TCRdb, TRBD1, cannot be confirmed without DNA. The CDR3 is 14 amino acids. CDR1 and CDR2 from the germline V gene are MNHNS and SASEGT. CDR3 sequence reads: CASRPRQGARELFF.

The V call is TRBV9, the J call TRBJ2-4; with no DNA, the TCRdb D assignment of TRBD2 cannot be verified. The CDR3 has 14 amino acids. The germline V gene encodes CDR1 SGDLS and CDR2 YYNGEE. The CDR3 spells CASSPTRTKNIQYF.

J is TRBJ1-4 and V is TRBV12-3 or TRBV12-4; TCRdb's assignment of TRBD1 cannot be checked, as there is no DNA. The length of the CDR3 is 14 residues. The chain's CDR3 is CASSLRGGGEKLFF.

The chain uses TRBV5-1 and TRBJ2-7. This CDR3 has 15 residues. Germline CDR1 and CDR2: SGHRS and YFSETQ. CDR3 sequence: CASSLARQGFYEQYF.

This sequence joins TRBV7-2 and TRBJ1-4. The CDR3 has 14 amino acids. Looked up from germline, CDR1 is SGHTA and CDR2 is FQGNSA. The CDR3 loop is CASSPYATNEKLFF.

The rearrangement joins TRBV6-2 or TRBV6-3 to TRBJ1-5. The CDR3 is 14 amino acids. Germline-derived CDR1 and CDR2 are MNHEY and SVGEGT. The CDR3 sequence: CASSYLSSNQPQHF.

The J gene is TRBJ2-4, the V gene TRBV27; TCRdb picks TRBD1, but there is no DNA to check that call. Germline V gene data show CDR1 as MNHEY and CDR2 as SMNVEV (reference sequence). The CDR3 length is 14 residues. CDR3 loop: CASRPRGQKNIQYF.